Below are 12 T cell receptor beta chains sequenced from a single sample in a study of blood T cell repertoires in COVID-19. Profiled with immunoSEQ multiplex PCR; TCRdb holds only in-frame clones, not every one. The table lists tens of thousands of clones, less than 90% of them singletons. Source material: peripheral blood. These receptors originate from a human donor in a cohort sampled during active COVID-19.

The CDR3 sequence: CASSGLVAGGTDTQYF. For the CDR3, the DNA is TGTGCCAGCAGTGGATTGGTAGCGGGAGGGACAGATACGCAGTATTTT. This chain links TRBV28 with TRBJ2-3; TRBD2 matches 11 bases. The germline V gene has CDR1 MDHEN and CDR2 SYDVKM. V lost 5 bases to trimming and J lost 3 bases; unmatched junction nucleotides: 7. CDR3 size: 16 residues.

The rearrangement joins TRBV3-1 (or the pseudogene TRBV3-2) to TRBJ2-3; TRBD2 aligns across 12 bases. The CDR3 is 16 amino acids. Per the germline V gene, CDR1 is LGHDT and CDR2 is YNNKEL (reference sequence). J was trimmed by 2 bases and V by 4 bases; bases with no gene match: 4. CDR3 sequence reads: CASSPWTSGNTDTQYF. The CDR3 DNA is TGTGCCAGCAGCCCCTGGACTAGCGGGAACACAGATACGCAGTATTTT.

This clone was detected once. V and J are TRBV2 and TRBJ2-3; TRBD1 matches at 7 bases. The V gene end was trimmed by 4 bases and the J gene end by 1 base; junction bases not matched to a gene: 2. Germline V gives CDR1 SNHLY, CDR2 FYNNEI. CDR3 length: 14 amino acids. The CDR3 bases are TGTGCCAGCAGTGTAACAGGGGGCACAGATACGCAGTATTTT. Encoded protein: CASSVTGGTDTQYF.

In its sample, this clone was seen a few times. The CDR3: CASSATGGYEQYF. The CDR3 bases are TGTGCCAGCAGCGCGACAGGGGGCTACGAGCAGTACTTC. The rearrangement links TRBV7-3 to TRBJ2-7, with 9 bases aligning to TRBD1. CDR1 and CDR2 from the germline V gene are SGHTA and FQGTGA. This CDR3 spans 13 amino acids. Germline trimming cut 5 bases from V and 3 bases from J; bases unmatched to any gene: 2.

The chain links TRBV6-5 to TRBJ2-1; a weak D match, TRBD1 (6 bases). Trimming removed 6 bases at V and 4 bases at J, with 10 bases between. The CDR3 covers 13 residues. The germline V gene has CDR1 MNHEY and CDR2 SVGAGI. CDR3: CASREDSYNEQFF. CDR3 nucleotide sequence: TGTGCCAGCAGGGAGGACAGTTACAATGAGCAGTTCTTC.

The chain is built from TRBV9 and TRBJ2-5, with TRBD2 identical over 8 bases. This CDR3 is 15 amino acids long. The J segment lost 2 bases and the V segment lost 0 bases, leaving 3 bases of the junction unmatched. CDR1 and CDR2 (germline): SGDLS, YYNGEE. CDR3 bases: TGTGCCAGCAGCGTAGCGGCTAGCGGGCAAGAGACCCAGTACTTC. Residues: CASSVAASGQETQYF.

The DNA for the CDR3 is TGTGCCAGCAGTGAAGCACAGGGAACCCAAGAGACCCAGTACTTC. Translation: CASSEAQGTQETQYF. This sequence joins TRBV6-1 and TRBJ2-5; perhaps TRBD1 as D (6 bases). V dropped 0 bases and J dropped 1 base, with 9 bases sitting between them. CDR1 is MNHNS, CDR2 SASEGT, per germline. This CDR3 is built from 15 residues.

The V and J genes are TRBV7-3 and TRBJ1-1, with 11 bases matching TRBD1. Germline assignment: CDR1 SGHTA and CDR2 FQGTGA. V shed 1 base and J 4 bases; nucleotides not matched to a gene: 17. The CDR3 sequence is 20 residues long. The CDR3 DNA sequence: TGTGCCAGCAGCTTAATGGCGCCCTACCGGACAGGGGGCTTAGGCACTGAAGCTTTCTTT. Amino acid sequence: CASSLMAPYRTGGLGTEAFF.

This clone has a handful of counts. The chain has TRBV20-1 and TRBJ1-6, with D perhaps matching TRBD1 (5 bases). The CDR3 totals 14 residues. Germline V gene lookup returns CDR1 DFQATT and CDR2 SNEGSKA (reference sequence). Trimming stripped 3 bases from V and 7 bases from J, with 13 bases between. CDR3 sequence: CSASRGGKNSPLHF. The CDR3, as DNA: TGCAGTGCTAGTAGGGGAGGGAAGAATTCACCCCTCCACTTT.

This clone was observed a few times. The V call is TRBV29-1, the J call TRBJ2-7; a possible D gene is TRBD2 (7 bases). Trimming removed 4 bases at V and 7 bases at J, with 20 bases between. The germline V gene encodes CDR1 SQVTM and CDR2 ANQGSEA. The CDR3 is 14 amino acids. The CDR3 protein is CSVGRGGSSREQYF. The CDR3 nucleotides read TGCAGCGTTGGAAGGGGGGGTAGCTCTAGAGAGCAGTACTTC.

This clone has a handful of counts. This chain links TRBV27 with TRBJ1-5; possible D gene TRBD1, 5 bases. The CDR3 totals 13 residues. Trimming removed 3 bases at V and 12 bases at J, with 15 bases between. Germline V gene sequence: CDR1 MNHEY, CDR2 SMNVEV (reference sequence). In nucleotides, the CDR3 is TGTGCCAGCAGTTTCTCGAATGGCAGGGACCAGCATTTT. Protein product: CASSFSNGRDQHF.

The CDR3 DNA sequence: TGTGCCAGCAGCCCGACAGGGACGTACGAGCAGTACTTC. It codes for CASSPTGTYEQYF. The V and J genes are TRBV5-6 and TRBJ2-7; TRBD1 aligns across 7 bases. There are 13 residues in the CDR3. V lost 4 bases to trimming and J lost 4 bases; unmatched junction nucleotides: 5. Per the germline V gene, CDR1 is SGHDT and CDR2 is YYEEEE.